The 9 T cell receptor beta chains below come from one sample, sequenced in a study of control samples from healthy donors and cancer patients. Method: immunoSEQ multiplex PCR; TCRdb's copy keeps in-frame clones and lacks some. Of approximately 88,000 clones listed, about nine tenths were seen once; the top ten hold over 0.75%. Specimen: blood. The receptors derive from a woman in her twenties or thirties in good health.

The sample holds a few counts of this clone. The CDR3 loop is CASSLAGGPYNEQFF. DNA of the CDR3: TGTGCCAGCAGCTTAGCGGGAGGGCCCTACAATGAGCAGTTCTTC. The chain links TRBV7-2 to TRBJ2-1, with 7 nucleotides matching TRBD2. CDR3 size: 15 residues. Germline values: CDR1 SGHTA, CDR2 FQGNSA. V lost 0 bases to trimming and J lost 2 bases; unmatched junction nucleotides: 1.

V gene TRBV19 combines with J gene TRBJ2-7; unclear D gene. The germline V gene has CDR1 LNHDA and CDR2 SQIVND (reference sequence). This CDR3 comprises 16 residues. V was cut by 5 bases and J by 0 bases, with 17 bases left in between. In DNA, the CDR3 is TGTGCCAGTAGTCTTCTACAGACTGAAAGCTCCTACGAGCAGTACTTC. It translates to CASSLLQTESSYEQYF.

This sequence joins TRBV28 and TRBJ1-5; maybe TRBD1 (6 bases). Trimming took off 3 bases at V and 9 bases at J, with 12 bases between the two ends. Per the germline V gene, CDR1 is MDHEN and CDR2 is SYDVKM. This CDR3 contains 13 residues. The CDR3 here is CASSFTGPRPQHF. In nucleotides, the CDR3 is TGTGCCAGCAGTTTCACAGGGCCCAGGCCCCAGCATTTT.

The genes are TRBV18 and TRBJ2-4, with TRBD1 matching 7 bases. V lost 4 bases and J lost 0; bases outside the gene matches: 9. The CDR3 has 17 residues. Germline CDR1 KGHSH, CDR2 LQKENI. CDR3 in DNA: TGTGCCAGCTCACTCGATGGGACAGTGCGAGCCAAAAACATTCAGTACTTC. Amino acids: CASSLDGTVRAKNIQYF.

This chain connects TRBV10-1 to TRBJ2-7; 9 positions match TRBD1. Germline values: CDR1 WNHNN, CDR2 SYGVQD (reference sequence). Losses at the gene ends were 3 bases for V and 2 bases for J; bases not matched to a gene: 8. The CDR3 covers 16 residues. The CDR3 region is CASSEERTGEPYEQYF. The CDR3, as DNA: TGCGCCAGCAGTGAAGAGAGGACAGGGGAACCCTACGAGCAGTACTTC.

This clone appeared once. V usage is TRBV7-2 and J usage is TRBJ1-6; D gene ambiguous. Germline V gene data show CDR1 as SGHTA and CDR2 as FQGNSA. V lost 5 bases and J 11 bases, leaving 13 bases between the germline ends. This CDR3 region has 13 residues. The CDR3 DNA reads as TGTGCCAGCAGCCCCAGGATCGGAGCACCCCTCCACTTT. This sequence encodes CASSPRIGAPLHF.

This chain links TRBV6-1 with TRBJ1-1; 7 nucleotides agree with TRBD1. Trimming removed 5 bases from V and 0 bases from J; junction bases left unmatched: 3. The CDR3 covers 14 residues. CDR1 is MNHNS, CDR2 SASEGT, per germline. The chain's CDR3 is CASSLQGMNTEAFF. As DNA, the CDR3 is TGTGCCAGCAGTCTACAGGGGATGAACACTGAAGCTTTCTTT.

The rearrangement joins TRBV6-2 or TRBV6-3 to TRBJ2-2, with D maybe TRBD1 (5 bases). Germline V lookup: CDR1 MNHEY, CDR2 SVGEGT. The CDR3 sequence is 15 residues long. Trimming removed 6 bases at V and 1 base at J, with 12 bases between. CDR3 nucleotide sequence: TGTGCCAGCAGCCGTAATAGGGGGAACACCGGGGAGCTGTTTTTT. It codes for CASSRNRGNTGELFF.

V is TRBV28 and J is TRBJ1-3, with 9 bases matching TRBD1. The V gene's germline CDR1 is MDHEN and CDR2 SYDVKM. J gave up 1 base and V 3 bases, and 4 bases lay outside the gene matches. The CDR3 has 16 residues. The CDR3 reads CASSFGTGWSGNTIYF. The CDR3 DNA reads TGTGCCAGCAGTTTCGGGACAGGGTGGTCTGGAAACACCATATATTTT.